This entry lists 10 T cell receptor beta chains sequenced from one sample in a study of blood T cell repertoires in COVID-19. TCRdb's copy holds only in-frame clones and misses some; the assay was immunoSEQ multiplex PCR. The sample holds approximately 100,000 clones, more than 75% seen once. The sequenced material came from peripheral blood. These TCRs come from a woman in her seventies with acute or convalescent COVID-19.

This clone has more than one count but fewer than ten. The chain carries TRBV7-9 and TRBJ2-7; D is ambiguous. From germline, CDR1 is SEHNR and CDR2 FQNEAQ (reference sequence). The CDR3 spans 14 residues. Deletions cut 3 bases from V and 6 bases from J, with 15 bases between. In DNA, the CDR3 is TGTGCCAGCAGCTTCACTACCACTTCTGGCGAGCAGTACGTC. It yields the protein CASSFTTTSGEQYV.

CDR3 amino acids: CASSPEDRTWGYTF. CDR3 sequence (DNA): TGTGCCAGCTCACCAGAGGACAGGACTTGGGGCTACACCTTC. The rearrangement joins TRBV18 to TRBJ1-2, with TRBD1 identical over 7 bases. CDR1 is KGHSH, CDR2 LQKENI, per germline. The ends lost 2 bases at V and 8 bases at J; junction bases unmatched: 8. The CDR3 runs to 14 residues. Based on the CDR3 plus reference TRBV18 and TRBJ1-2, the full variable domain is NAGVMQNPRHLVRRRGQEARLRCSPMKGHSHVYWYRQLPEEGLKFMVYLQKENIIDESGMPKERFSAEFPKEGPSILRIQQVVRGDSAAYFCASSPEDRTWGYTFGSGTRLTVV.

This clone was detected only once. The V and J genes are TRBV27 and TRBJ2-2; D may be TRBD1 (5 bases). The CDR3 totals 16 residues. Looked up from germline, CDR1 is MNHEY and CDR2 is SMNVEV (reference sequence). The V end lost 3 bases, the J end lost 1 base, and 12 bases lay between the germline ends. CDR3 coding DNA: TGTGCCAGCAGTTTCCCGACCGGACAGAACACCGGGGAGCTGTTTTTT. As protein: CASSFPTGQNTGELFF.

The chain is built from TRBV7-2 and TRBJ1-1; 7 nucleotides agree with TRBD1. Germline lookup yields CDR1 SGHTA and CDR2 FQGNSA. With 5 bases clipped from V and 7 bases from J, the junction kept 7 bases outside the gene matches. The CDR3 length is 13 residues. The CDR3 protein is CASSPRQGLEAFF. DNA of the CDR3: TGTGCCAGCAGCCCACGACAGGGCCTTGAAGCTTTCTTT.

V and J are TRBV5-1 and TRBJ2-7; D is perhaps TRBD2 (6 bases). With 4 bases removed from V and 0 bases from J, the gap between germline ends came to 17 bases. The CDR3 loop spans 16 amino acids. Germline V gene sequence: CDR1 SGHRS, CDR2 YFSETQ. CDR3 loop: CASSIRGTNSSYEQYV. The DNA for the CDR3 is TGCGCCAGCAGCATCCGCGGGACCAATTCCTCCTACGAGCAGTACGTC.

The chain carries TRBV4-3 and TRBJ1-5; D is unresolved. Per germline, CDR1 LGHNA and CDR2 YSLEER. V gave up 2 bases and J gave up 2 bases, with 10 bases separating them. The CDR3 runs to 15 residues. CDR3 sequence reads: CASSQTFLGNQPQHF. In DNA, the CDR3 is TGCGCCAGCAGCCAAACTTTTTTGGGCAATCAGCCCCAGCATTTT.

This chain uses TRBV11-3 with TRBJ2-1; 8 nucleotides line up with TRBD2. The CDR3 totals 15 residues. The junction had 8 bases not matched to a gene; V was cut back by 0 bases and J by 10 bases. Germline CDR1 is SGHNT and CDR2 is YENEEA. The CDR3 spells CASSLEFTSGAEQFF. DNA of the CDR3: TGTGCCAGCAGCTTAGAATTTACTAGCGGAGCGGAGCAGTTCTTC.

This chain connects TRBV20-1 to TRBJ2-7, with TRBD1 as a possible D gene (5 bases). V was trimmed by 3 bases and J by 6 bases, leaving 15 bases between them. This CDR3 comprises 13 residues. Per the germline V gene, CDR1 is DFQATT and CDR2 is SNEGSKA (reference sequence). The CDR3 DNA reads TGCAGTGCTAGTTCTTCGACAGTCACCGAGCAGTACGTC. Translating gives CSASSSTVTEQYV.

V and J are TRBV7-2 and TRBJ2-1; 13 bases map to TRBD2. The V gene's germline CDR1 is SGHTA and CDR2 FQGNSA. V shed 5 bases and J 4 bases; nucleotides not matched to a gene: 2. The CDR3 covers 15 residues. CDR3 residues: CASSVGLAGYNEQFF. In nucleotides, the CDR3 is TGTGCCAGCAGCGTGGGACTAGCGGGGTACAATGAGCAGTTCTTC. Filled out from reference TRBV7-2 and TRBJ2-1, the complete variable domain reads GAGVSQSPSNKVTEKGKDVELRCDPISGHTALYWYRQSLGQGLEFLIYFQGNSAPDKSGLPSDRFSAERTGGSVSTLTIQRTQQEDSAVYLCASSVGLAGYNEQFFGPGTRLTVL.

This CDR3 is CASRKGQGNTEAFF. CDR3 nucleotides: TGTGCCAGCAGGAAGGGACAGGGGAACACTGAAGCTTTCTTT. This chain joins TRBV6-6 and TRBJ1-1; 9 bases line up with TRBD1. V shed 6 bases and J 1 base; nucleotides not matched to a gene: 3. Germline assignment: CDR1 MNHNY and CDR2 SVGAGI (reference sequence). This CDR3 comprises 14 residues.